This T cell receptor beta chain was identified in a study of early T cells in non-severe SARS-CoV-2 infection. Individually, cDNA molecules had unique molecular identifiers attached to them. TCRdb called the 5' RACE reads again in MiXCR, with one record for every CDR3 protein. This sample has tens of thousands of distinct CDR3 sequences, with 16% found just once. Sequencing used whole blood, obtained at baseline. The sequence came from an adult who was a healthcare worker with PCR-confirmed SARS-CoV-2 infection or an uninfected control (not recorded which).

The DNA of the CDR3 is TGCAGTGCCGCAACTAGCGGGATAGGCGAGCAGTACTTC. Protein: CSAATSGIGEQYF. This sequence joins TRBV20-1 and TRBJ2-7; TRBD2 matches 10 bases. The V gene's germline CDR1 is DFQATT and CDR2 SNEGSKA (reference sequence). Unmatched junction bases numbered 8, after V lost 6 bases and J lost 6 bases. This CDR3 has 13 residues.